Listed here are 25 T cell receptor beta chains from one sample, sequenced in a study of blood T cell repertoires in COVID-19. Here immunoSEQ multiplex PCR was the method, and the copy in TCRdb shows in-frame clones only, minus some. The sample lists 400,000 or so clones, about 89% seen once, with roughly 2% in the top ten. Material: PBMCs or T cells enriched from blood (not recorded which). The origin of the receptors is a man aged 40-50 years in a cohort exposed to, infected with or recovered from COVID-19 (not recorded which).

The chain couples TRBV3-1 (or the pseudogene TRBV3-2) to TRBJ2-7, with D maybe TRBD2 (5 bases). V dropped 4 bases and J dropped 1 base, with 17 bases sitting between them. CDR1 LGHDT and CDR2 YNNKEL come from the germline V gene (reference sequence). This CDR3 contains 16 residues. The CDR3 here is CASSPFAGRGSYEQYF. Here the CDR3 DNA reads TGTGCCAGCAGCCCCTTTGCGGGTCGGGGTTCCTACGAGCAGTACTTC.

This clone was seen a handful of times. The V and J genes are TRBV5-1 and TRBJ2-2; D ambiguous. The CDR3 runs 14 residues. The ends were cut back, 4 bases at V and 2 bases at J, with 9 bases in the middle. Germline V gene lookup returns CDR1 SGHRS and CDR2 YFSETQ. The CDR3: CASSAVFNTGELFF. As DNA, the CDR3 is TGCGCCAGCAGCGCGGTGTTTAACACCGGGGAGCTGTTTTTT.

J is TRBJ1-4 and V is TRBV4-1, with a weak D call TRBD1 (6 bases). From germline, CDR1 is MGHRA and CDR2 YSYEKL. There are 15 residues in the CDR3. V was pared by 4 bases and J by 8 bases, with 17 bases between. This chain's CDR3 is CASSLNRVVGEKLFF. The DNA for the CDR3 is TGCGCCAGCAGCCTTAACAGGGTGGTTGGAGAAAAACTGTTTTTT.

This chain joins TRBV4-1 and TRBJ1-6; the match to TRBD1 covers 8 bases. The CDR3 has 13 amino acids. CDR1 and CDR2 (germline): MGHRA, YSYEKL. Trimming took 8 bases from V and 8 from J; bases not matched to a gene: 5. CDR3 nucleotides: TGCGCCAGCCAGGACAGGGATGATTCACCCCTCCACTTT. Encoded protein: CASQDRDDSPLHF.

The V call is TRBV27, the J call TRBJ2-1; D gene ambiguous. CDR3 length: 13 residues. The V gene lost 7 bases and the J gene lost 9 bases, with 16 bases spanning the gap. Germline CDR1 and CDR2: MNHEY and SMNVEV (reference sequence). This CDR3 reads CASKGGLIGEQFF. The CDR3 coding sequence is TGTGCCAGCAAAGGTGGGCTGATAGGTGAGCAGTTCTTC.

As regards this clone: This same CDR3 is encoded by further DNA sequences in the sample. This chain links TRBV7-2 with TRBJ1-1, with D possibly matching TRBD1 (5 bases). With 2 bases removed from V and 2 bases from J, the gap between germline ends came to 9 bases. The CDR3 contains 14 residues. Germline V gene sequence: CDR1 SGHTA, CDR2 FQGNSA. The CDR3 spells CASSLTGGNTEAFF. In nucleotides, the CDR3 is TGTGCCAGCAGCTTAACGGGGGGAAACACTGAAGCTTTCTTT. The whole variable domain, remainder taken from reference TRBV7-2 and TRBJ1-1, is GAGVSQSPSNKVTEKGKDVELRCDPISGHTALYWYRQSLGQGLEFLIYFQGNSAPDKSGLPSDRFSAERTGGSVSTLTIQRTQQEDSAVYLCASSLTGGNTEAFFGQGTRLTVV.

This rearrangement joins TRBV19 to TRBJ1-1; 7 nucleotides line up with TRBD1. The trim removed 3 bases at V and 1 base at J, leaving 11 bases unmatched. The CDR3 sequence is 17 residues long. From germline, CDR1 is LNHDA and CDR2 SQIVND (reference sequence). The CDR3 loop is CASSMIPGGQGNTEAFF. In nucleotides, the CDR3 is TGTGCCAGTAGTATGATCCCAGGGGGGCAGGGGAACACTGAAGCTTTCTTT.

The CDR3: CASSPPGGNTGNTIYF. CDR3 coding DNA: TGTGCCAGCTCACCTCCGGGGGGGAATACTGGAAACACCATATATTTT. This chain joins TRBV18 and TRBJ1-3; TRBD1 might be the D (5 bases). The CDR3 is made up of 16 amino acids. The germline V and J ends were trimmed by 3 bases and 2 bases, with 14 bases remaining between them. Germline CDR1 reads KGHSH; CDR2 reads LQKENI.

The V call is TRBV5-1, the J call TRBJ1-2, with 8 nucleotides matching TRBD1. Germline V gives CDR1 SGHRS, CDR2 YFSETQ. The ends lost 4 bases at V and 8 bases at J; junction bases unmatched: 13. This CDR3 has 15 amino acids. The CDR3 coding sequence is TGCGCCAGCAGCCCGTGGACAGGGCCCCCTGGAGGCTACACCTTC. Translating gives CASSPWTGPPGGYTF.

The chain recombines TRBV30 with TRBJ2-7, with D tentatively TRBD2 (6 bases). Germline-derived CDR1 and CDR2 are GTSNPN and SVGIG (reference sequence). There are 14 residues in the CDR3. The V and J ends lost 4 bases and 2 bases respectively, with 15 bases between them. CDR3: CAWNGLFSTYEQYF. For the CDR3, the DNA is TGTGCCTGGAATGGACTATTTTCTACCTACGAGCAGTACTTC.

V gene TRBV4-2 combines with J gene TRBJ2-3, with 12 bases aligning to TRBD2. V trimming: 4 bases; J trimming: 4 bases; junction bases outside the gene matches: 15. Looked up from germline, CDR1 is LGHNA and CDR2 is YNFKEQ. The CDR3 is made up of 19 amino acids. As DNA, the CDR3 is TGTGCCAGCAGCCGGACCGGGACAGCGACTAGCGGGAGCGCAGATACGCAGTATTTT. Translated: CASSRTGTATSGSADTQYF.

V usage is TRBV3-1 (or the pseudogene TRBV3-2) and J usage is TRBJ1-1; maybe TRBD1 (6 bases). Trimming pared 3 bases from V and 1 base from J, leaving 15 bases between. Germline V gene sequence: CDR1 LGHDT, CDR2 YNNKEL (reference sequence). This CDR3 comprises 16 residues. The chain's CDR3 is CASSHDRPRGNTEAFF. As DNA, the CDR3 is TGTGCCAGCAGCCACGATAGGCCCAGGGGGAACACTGAAGCTTTCTTT.

The chain couples TRBV18 to TRBJ2-7, with 7 bases aligning to TRBD2. The CDR3 runs to 15 residues. CDR1 and CDR2 (germline): KGHSH, LQKENI. V lost 2 bases to trimming and J lost 2 bases; unmatched junction nucleotides: 6. CDR3 bases: TGTGCCAGCTCACCAACCGCGGGAGATGCCTACGAGCAGTACTTC. It encodes CASSPTAGDAYEQYF. Combining the CDR3 with reference TRBV18 and TRBJ2-7 gives the whole variable domain NAGVMQNPRHLVRRRGQEARLRCSPMKGHSHVYWYRQLPEEGLKFMVYLQKENIIDESGMPKERFSAEFPKEGPSILRIQQVVRGDSAAYFCASSPTAGDAYEQYFGPGTRLTVT.

This chain uses TRBV6-5 with TRBJ1-4; D is ambiguous. CDR1 and CDR2 (germline): MNHEY, SVGAGI. CDR3 length equals 16 residues. V shed 0 bases and J shed 8 bases, with 16 bases lying between them. The chain's CDR3 is CASSYSNQRLHEKLFF. In DNA form, the CDR3 reads TGTGCCAGCAGTTACTCCAACCAGAGGTTGCACGAAAAACTGTTTTTT.

This clone has just a few counts. The chain links TRBV24-1 to TRBJ2-1, with TRBD2 as a possible D gene (6 bases). Germline assignment: CDR1 KGHDR and CDR2 SFDVKD. V was shortened by 7 bases and J by 8 bases, with 17 bases between the two germline ends. CDR3 length equals 14 residues. CDR3 in DNA: TGTGCCACCAGCGGGCGAGGAGGGGAGGATGAGCAGTTCTTC. Translating gives CATSGRGGEDEQFF.

This clone was recorded only once. The chain employs TRBV30 and TRBJ2-2, with 7 bases identical to TRBD2. CDR1 is GTSNPN, CDR2 SVGIG, per germline (reference sequence). The V segment lost 3 bases and the J segment 2 bases; nucleotides outside the gene matches: 6. CDR3 size: 15 residues. The CDR3 protein is CAWRVAGVNTGELFF. In nucleotides, the CDR3 is TGTGCCTGGAGAGTAGCGGGCGTTAACACCGGGGAGCTGTTTTTT.

The chain joins TRBV15 to TRBJ2-4; 8 nucleotides align to TRBD1. This CDR3 contains 14 residues. CDR1 is LNHNV, CDR2 YYDKDF, per germline (reference sequence). The junction had 4 bases not matched to a gene; V was cut back by 9 bases and J by 0 bases. The CDR3: CATGQGEAKNIQYF. The CDR3 nucleotides are TGTGCCACAGGACAGGGTGAAGCCAAAAACATTCAGTACTTC.

The V call is TRBV27, the J call TRBJ1-5; D might be TRBD1 (5 bases). CDR3 size: 12 residues. CDR1 and CDR2 from the germline V gene are MNHEY and SMNVEV (reference sequence). Between the trimmed V and J ends, which lost 8 bases and 4 bases, there was a span of 9 bases. The CDR3 here is CASGGWNQPQHF. The CDR3 DNA follows: TGTGCCAGCGGGGGGTGGAATCAGCCCCAGCATTTT.

This clone turned up a few times. The rearrangement uses TRBV12-5 and TRBJ1-2; TRBD1 aligns across 9 bases. CDR3 length equals 16 residues. Germline values: CDR1 LGHNT, CDR2 FRNRAP. J was trimmed by 7 bases and V by 5 bases; bases with no gene match: 14. The CDR3 DNA reads as TGTGCTAGTGGTCCCGGGACAGGGTCCCGGTCGAGTGGCTACACCTTC. Its protein product is CASGPGTGSRSSGYTF.

The J gene is TRBJ2-1, the V gene TRBV11-2; 13 bases fit TRBD2. CDR1 SGHAT and CDR2 FQNNGV come from the germline V gene. Losses at the gene ends were 7 bases for V and 7 bases for J; bases not matched to a gene: 7. The CDR3 runs 15 residues. The CDR3 spells CASTSETSGRNEQFF. In nucleotides, the CDR3 is TGTGCCAGCACTTCAGAGACTAGCGGGAGGAATGAGCAGTTCTTC.

The chain couples TRBV18 to TRBJ1-4, with 10 positions matching TRBD1. The V segment lost 4 bases and the J segment 2 bases; nucleotides outside the gene matches: 4. Germline V gene sequence: CDR1 KGHSH, CDR2 LQKENI. The CDR3 is 16 amino acids. CDR3 nucleotide sequence: TGTGCCAGCTCACGGAGGGACAGGGGTACTAATGAAAAACTGTTTTTT. It specifies CASSRRDRGTNEKLFF.

Here the CDR3 reads CASSGAQGFPFNQPQHF. Written as DNA, the CDR3 is TGTGCCAGCAGTGGGGCACAGGGATTCCCTTTCAATCAGCCCCAGCATTTT. The chain employs TRBV6-1 and TRBJ1-5; tentative D call: TRBD1 (6 bases). Germline CDR1 is MNHNS and CDR2 is SASEGT. The V end was cut by 4 bases, the J end by 3 bases, with 19 bases between. The CDR3 sequence is 17 residues long.

The CDR3 loop is CATSDFTGTGDYSNQPQHF. The CDR3 DNA is TGTGCCACCAGTGATTTCACCGGGACAGGGGATTATAGCAATCAGCCCCAGCATTTT. The genes are TRBV24-1 and TRBJ1-5, with 10 bases lining up with TRBD1. The V and J ends lost 1 base and 0 bases, in that order; junction bases with no gene match: 8. CDR1 KGHDR and CDR2 SFDVKD come from the germline V gene. CDR3 length: 19 residues.

V and J are TRBV5-1 and TRBJ2-7; 8 nucleotides line up with TRBD1. The V gene end was trimmed by 0 bases and the J gene end by 2 bases; junction bases not matched to a gene: 4. The CDR3 extends over 15 amino acids. The V gene's germline CDR1 is SGHRS and CDR2 YFSETQ. Written as DNA, the CDR3 is TGCGCCAGCAGCTTGGCTGGGACAGGTACCTACGAGCAGTACTTC. Translation: CASSLAGTGTYEQYF. The full variable domain, in which reference TRBV5-1 and TRBJ2-7 provide the parts outside the CDR3, is KAGVTQTPRYLIKTRGQQVTLSCSPISGHRSVSWYQQTPGQGLQFLFEYFSETQRNKGNFPGRFSGRQFSNSRSEMNVSTLELGDSALYLCASSLAGTGTYEQYFGPGTRLTVT.

V gene TRBV15 combines with J gene TRBJ2-7; D possibly corresponds to TRBD1 (5 bases). The CDR3 loop spans 14 amino acids. From germline, CDR1 is LNHNV and CDR2 YYDKDF (reference sequence). Trimming stripped 0 bases from V and 6 bases from J, with 12 bases between. CDR3 sequence: CATSRDRVGAEQYF. As DNA, the CDR3 is TGTGCCACCAGCAGAGACAGGGTCGGAGCCGAGCAGTACTTC.